Below, 29 T cell receptor beta chains from the same sample are listed, as sequenced in a study of shared clonotypes between healthy human individuals (TCRdb year 2020). Receptor libraries were prepared by the immunoSEQ multiplex PCR assay. In its TCRdb copy, this immuneACCESS table keeps in-frame sequences only and misses some clones. Where compared with another copy, unresolved V genes explain less than half of these, and the others have no known cause. This sample lists approximately 470,000 clones; 81% were detected once. 9.5% to 15% of the sample rests with the top ten. The material sequenced was PBMCs. The receptor set was obtained from a woman aged 40-49 years in good health. Some clones in this sample may be carry-over from other donors' samples.

V usage is TRBV7-6 and J usage is TRBJ1-3, with a possible D match to TRBD1 (6 bases). Germline values: CDR1 SGHVS, CDR2 FNYEAQ. The CDR3 has 13 amino acids. V was pared by 5 bases and J by 9 bases, with 14 bases between. CDR3 protein: CASSQVQGTTIYF. CDR3 sequence (DNA): TGTGCCAGCAGCCAGGTTCAGGGGACCACCATATATTTT.

There are a few counts of this clone. DNA of the CDR3: TGTGCCAGTAGCGGGACGGTTAATGAAAAACTGTTTTTT. Amino acid sequence: CASSGTVNEKLFF. V is TRBV19 and J is TRBJ1-4; TRBD1 is a possible D gene (5 bases). Trimming cost V 6 bases and J 4 bases, with 9 bases left between them. Germline CDR1 and CDR2: LNHDA and SQIVND (reference sequence). The CDR3 is 13 amino acids. Variable domain in full (rest from reference TRBV19 and TRBJ1-4): DGGITQSPKYLFRKEGQNVTLSCEQNLNHDAMYWYRQDPGQGLRLIYYSQIVNDFQKGDIAEGYSVSREKKESFPLTVTSAQKNPTAFYLCASSGTVNEKLFFGSGTQLSVL.

This chain joins TRBV28 and TRBJ2-3, with a tentative D call TRBD2 (7 bases). Deletions cut 5 bases from V and 1 base from J, with 13 bases between. Germline V gene lookup returns CDR1 MDHEN and CDR2 SYDVKM. This CDR3 spans 15 amino acids. CDR3 in amino acids: CASSPAGAGTDTQYF. The CDR3 region has the DNA TGTGCCAGCAGTCCCGCGGGGGCAGGCACAGATACGCAGTATTTT.

This chain connects TRBV28 to TRBJ1-1; TRBD1 agrees at 7 bases. J gave up 1 base and V 10 bases, and 18 bases lay outside the gene matches. Germline loops: CDR1 MDHEN, CDR2 SYDVKM. This CDR3 is 17 amino acids long. In DNA form, the CDR3 reads TGTGCCACCGGGATGGAGGGGGCCCGACCGAGGAACACTGAAGCTTTCTTT. It translates to CATGMEGARPRNTEAFF.

V usage is TRBV28 and J usage is TRBJ2-7, with 10 bases that match TRBD1. The J segment lost 1 base and the V segment lost 4 bases, leaving 10 bases of the junction unmatched. The germline V gene has CDR1 MDHEN and CDR2 SYDVKM. The CDR3 sequence is 17 residues long. This CDR3 reads CASSSTGWDRGSYEQYF. CDR3 coding DNA: TGTGCCAGCAGTTCCACGGGTTGGGACAGGGGATCCTACGAGCAGTACTTC.

This chain joins TRBV18 and TRBJ2-1; 8 bases align to TRBD2. Germline trimming cut 3 bases from V and 2 bases from J; bases unmatched to any gene: 3. This CDR3 spans 15 amino acids. Germline V gene lookup returns CDR1 KGHSH and CDR2 LQKENI. In DNA, the CDR3 is TGTGCCAGCTCACCTATAGCGGGGACCTACAATGAGCAGTTCTTC. It specifies CASSPIAGTYNEQFF. The whole variable domain, filled in from reference TRBV18 and TRBJ2-1, reads NAGVMQNPRHLVRRRGQEARLRCSPMKGHSHVYWYRQLPEEGLKFMVYLQKENIIDESGMPKERFSAEFPKEGPSILRIQQVVRGDSAAYFCASSPIAGTYNEQFFGPGTRLTVL.

In its sample, this clone was seen a few times. This chain connects TRBV18 to TRBJ1-5; 8 nucleotides line up with TRBD1. Trimming at V came to 2 bases and at J to 1 base, leaving 1 base not matched to a gene. Germline lookup yields CDR1 KGHSH and CDR2 LQKENI. The CDR3 runs to 15 residues. For the CDR3, the DNA is TGTGCCAGCTCACCAACAGGGGGAAGCAATCAGCCCCAGCATTTT. As protein: CASSPTGGSNQPQHF.

The J gene is TRBJ2-1, the V gene TRBV25-1; 9 positions agree with TRBD2. Germline CDR1 and CDR2: MGHDK and SYGVNS. The V segment lost 8 bases and the J segment 0 bases; nucleotides outside the gene matches: 14. This CDR3 contains 18 residues. The CDR3 is CASQSSGRTPSSYNEQFF. The CDR3 DNA reads TGTGCCAGCCAGTCAAGCGGGAGGACCCCAAGCTCCTACAATGAGCAGTTCTTC.

The V and J genes are TRBV5-1 and TRBJ2-5; 12 bases are shared with TRBD1. This CDR3 contains 15 residues. V was pared by 4 bases and J by 5 bases, with 6 bases of the junction left unmatched. Germline V gene data show CDR1 as SGHRS and CDR2 as YFSETQ. The CDR3 reads CASSAGTGGGETQYF. CDR3 DNA: TGCGCCAGCAGCGCGGGGACAGGGGGCGGGGAGACCCAGTACTTC.

This clone was observed once. V usage is TRBV21-1 and J usage is TRBJ2-5; no DNA check was done on the table's D call, TRBD2. TRBV21-1 is shown as a pseudogene. The CDR3 runs to 19 residues. The chain's CDR3 is CASNAKTSGSPGYQETQYF. The CDR3 DNA reads TGTGCCAGCAACGCTAAGACTAGCGGGAGTCCGGGGTACCAAGAGACCCAGTACTTC.

This clone was counted between two and nine times. The chain carries TRBV7-9 and TRBJ1-5; 7 nucleotides align to TRBD1. J was trimmed by 2 bases and V by 1 base; bases with no gene match: 5. The CDR3 covers 16 residues. Germline CDR1 SEHNR, CDR2 FQNEAQ (reference sequence). CDR3 region: CASSLGQGGGNQPQHF. The CDR3 DNA sequence: TGTGCCAGCAGCTTAGGCCAGGGGGGGGGCAATCAGCCCCAGCATTTT.

The chain employs TRBV28 and TRBJ1-1; no reliable D call. The V end lost 6 bases, the J end lost 1 base, and 12 bases lay between the germline ends. Germline-derived CDR1 and CDR2 are MDHEN and SYDVKM. This CDR3 has 14 amino acids. The DNA of the CDR3 is TGTGCCAGCAGGTTCGGACGGACGAACACTGAAGCTTTCTTT. Protein product: CASRFGRTNTEAFF.

The V and J genes are TRBV9 and TRBJ2-1; a weak D match, TRBD2 (6 bases). The CDR3 runs 18 residues. Trimming stripped 0 bases from V and 1 base from J, with 17 bases between. Germline assignment: CDR1 SGDLS and CDR2 YYNGEE. DNA of the CDR3: TGTGCCAGCAGCGTAGACCTCTTCGGGAGTTTATCCTACAATGAGCAGTTCTTC. Residues: CASSVDLFGSLSYNEQFF.

The chain carries TRBV5-1 and TRBJ1-1; possibly TRBD1 for D (5 bases). Between the trimmed V and J ends, which lost 5 bases and 2 bases, there was a span of 10 bases. Germline CDR1 is SGHRS and CDR2 is YFSETQ. The CDR3 loop spans 13 amino acids. In DNA, the CDR3 is TGCGCCAGCAGAACGGACATTAACACTGAAGCTTTCTTT. Its translation is CASRTDINTEAFF.

V is TRBV2 and J is TRBJ1-5; 10 positions match TRBD1. V was clipped by 4 bases and J by 6 bases; unmatched bases: 6. The CDR3 contains 15 residues. In germline, CDR1 is SNHLY, CDR2 FYNNEI. The CDR3, as DNA: TGTGCCAGCAGTGTGACAGGGGGCGTGGGTCAGCCCCAGCATTTT. It yields the protein CASSVTGGVGQPQHF.

This clone turned up a few times. A clone one base away is much larger, so this may be a read error. Other DNA sequences in this sample translate to the same CDR3. The rearrangement joins TRBV6-1 to TRBJ2-5; 7 bases line up with TRBD1. Germline V lookup: CDR1 MNHNS, CDR2 SASEGT. This CDR3 spans 14 amino acids. CDR3 protein: CASSKGQAPSRQYF. CDR3 DNA: TGTGCTAGCAGCAAAGGACAGGCCCCTTCCCGTCAGTACTTC.

This chain connects TRBV28 to TRBJ1-3; D remains ambiguous. The V gene's germline CDR1 is MDHEN and CDR2 SYDVKM. The CDR3 length is 14 residues. V gave up 4 bases and J gave up 7 bases, with 14 bases separating them. The CDR3 reads CASSSPSTWNTIYF. The CDR3, as DNA: TGTGCCAGCAGTTCCCCCTCCACCTGGAACACCATATATTTT. Looking up the rest from reference TRBV28 and TRBJ1-3 gives the full variable domain: DVKVTQSSRYLVKRTGEKVFLECVQDMDHENMFWYRQDPGLGLRLIYFSYDVKMKEKGDIPEGYSVSREKKERFSLILESASTNQTSMYLCASSSPSTWNTIYFGEGSWLTVV.

Turning to this clone: This likely came from a read error, as a far larger clone is one base away. The V gene is TRBV9, the J gene TRBJ2-6; a possible D gene is TRBD2 (5 bases). CDR3 size: 18 residues. V was shortened by 0 bases and J by 1 base, with 14 bases between the two germline ends. Germline-derived CDR1 and CDR2 are SGDLS and YYNGEE. The CDR3 DNA sequence: TGTGCCAGCAGCGTAGTCGGTAGCGTGCGTTCTGGGGCCAACGTCCTGACTTTC. Its protein product is CASSVVGSVRSGANVLTF.

The chain couples TRBV5-1 to TRBJ2-1, with D hard to call. Germline CDR1 SGHRS, CDR2 YFSETQ. V dropped 4 bases and J dropped 8 bases, with 10 bases sitting between them. The CDR3 runs 12 residues. The DNA of the CDR3 is TGCGCCAGCAGCCTGCTAAGGGATGAGCAGTTCTTC. Translation: CASSLLRDEQFF.

This clone occurred many times. J is TRBJ1-2 and V is TRBV4-2; 7 nucleotides line up with TRBD1. Germline lookup yields CDR1 LGHNA and CDR2 YNFKEQ. Germline trimming cut 5 bases from V and 5 bases from J; bases unmatched to any gene: 5. The CDR3 is 13 residues long. The CDR3 DNA reads TGTGCCAGCAGCGGACAGGATATGTATGGCTACACCTTC. Amino acid sequence: CASSGQDMYGYTF.

About this clone itself: A far larger clone is one nucleotide away, so this likely arose from a read error. The rearrangement links TRBV4-1 to TRBJ2-7; D may be TRBD1 (7 bases). The CDR3 extends over 13 amino acids. Germline V gene sequence: CDR1 MGHRA, CDR2 YSYEKL. The V gene lost 3 bases and the J gene lost 7 bases, with 13 bases spanning the gap. In DNA form, the CDR3 reads TGCGCCAGCAGCCATGACAGGGCGGGAGAGCAGTACTTC. It yields the protein CASSHDRAGEQYF.

The chain joins TRBV25-1 to TRBJ2-2, with D possibly being TRBD1 or TRBD2 (5 bases each). Germline CDR1 MGHDK, CDR2 SYGVNS. This CDR3 spans 16 amino acids. The ends were cut back, 6 bases at V and 0 bases at J, with 14 bases in the middle. CDR3 in DNA: TGTGCCAGCAGCCGCGGACGGGGCGCGAACACCGGGGAGCTGTTTTTT. It yields the protein CASSRGRGANTGELFF. Looking up the rest from reference TRBV25-1 and TRBJ2-2 gives the full variable domain: EADIYQTPRYLVIGTGKKITLECSQTMGHDKMYWYQQDPGMELHLIHYSYGVNSTEKGDLSSESTVSRIRTEHFPLTLESARPSHTSQYLCASSRGRGANTGELFFGEGSRLTVL.

Worth noting for this clone: Being one base from a much bigger clone, this may be a read error. This chain connects TRBV19 to TRBJ1-2, with no clear D. V lost 5 bases to trimming and J lost 5 bases, with 12 bases between them. The CDR3 extends over 13 amino acids. Germline CDR1 and CDR2: LNHDA and SQIVND (reference sequence). CDR3 bases: TGTGCCAGTAGTCGCGGGCCGCCATATGGCTACACCTTC. Its translation: CASSRGPPYGYTF.

This clone was counted a few times. The chain carries TRBV28 and TRBJ1-5, with D possibly being TRBD1 (5 bases). CDR1 MDHEN and CDR2 SYDVKM come from the germline V gene. The CDR3 has 19 residues. V shed 3 bases and J shed 0 bases, with 21 bases lying between them. The CDR3 loop reads CASSLGGRGRPYSNQPQHF. The CDR3 DNA sequence: TGTGCCAGCAGTTTGGGGGGGAGGGGCAGACCCTATAGCAATCAGCCCCAGCATTTT.

This sequence joins TRBV7-9 and TRBJ1-2; D is ambiguous. CDR1 and CDR2 from the germline V gene are SEHNR and FQNEAQ (reference sequence). V lost 8 bases, J lost 4 bases, and 17 bases lay in between. This CDR3 is 14 amino acids long. The CDR3 loop reads CASSRGRTLYGYTF. In DNA form, the CDR3 reads TGTGCCAGCTCGCGAGGCAGGACCCTCTATGGCTACACCTTC.

Remarks on this clone: Given a far larger clone just one base away, this is likely a sequencing read error. This chain connects TRBV27 to TRBJ2-7; D is unclear. CDR1 is MNHEY, CDR2 SMNVEV, per germline (reference sequence). The CDR3 has 13 amino acids. Trimming left V 2 bases short and J 2 bases short, with 7 bases between. Written as DNA, the CDR3 is TGTGCCAGCAGTTTACTTGGGGCCTACGAGCAGTACTTC. It yields the protein CASSLLGAYEQYF.

The chain couples TRBV4-2 to TRBJ1-1; D perhaps matches TRBD1 (5 bases). The germline gives CDR1 LGHNA, CDR2 YNFKEQ. V was shortened by 0 bases and J by 2 bases, with 10 bases between the two germline ends. The CDR3 has 15 amino acids. CDR3 amino acids: CASSQEVRVNTEAFF. The CDR3 DNA sequence: TGTGCCAGCAGCCAAGAAGTCAGGGTTAACACTGAAGCTTTCTTT.

This clone showed up just a few times. The rearrangement links TRBV6-1 to TRBJ2-1, with D hard to call. Germline values: CDR1 MNHNS, CDR2 SASEGT. This CDR3 has 15 amino acids. Deletions cut 6 bases from V and 4 bases from J, with 16 bases between. The CDR3 reads CASRLSWSLYNEQFF. CDR3 in DNA: TGTGCCAGCAGGTTAAGTTGGTCCCTTTACAATGAGCAGTTCTTC.

The chain uses TRBV7-2 and TRBJ1-1; tentatively, D is TRBD1 (6 bases). The CDR3 runs to 13 residues. In germline, CDR1 is SGHTA, CDR2 FQGNSA. Trimming pared 5 bases from V and 2 bases from J, leaving 9 bases between. The CDR3 protein is CASSVGQNTEAFF. The CDR3 DNA follows: TGTGCCAGCAGCGTGGGACAAAACACTGAAGCTTTCTTT. The full variable domain, completed using reference TRBV7-2 and TRBJ1-1, is GAGVSQSPSNKVTEKGKDVELRCDPISGHTALYWYRQSLGQGLEFLIYFQGNSAPDKSGLPSDRFSAERTGGSVSTLTIQRTQQEDSAVYLCASSVGQNTEAFFGQGTRLTVV.